The 27 T cell receptor beta chains given below trace back to one sample, sequenced in a study of T-cell reconstitution after alpha-beta-depleted transplantation in children. Unique molecular identifiers were used to barcode this TCRbeta library. A single record per CDR3 protein comes from TCRdb applying MiXCR to the PCR reads. The data contain about 980,000 distinct CDR3 sequences, less than 30% of them seen just once; the ten biggest clones take up 28%. This material consisted of PBMCs, mostly from graft donor cells, taken 360 days after TCRalphabeta/CD19-depleted stem cell transplant. The receptors here all came from a boy less than two years old who had a stem cell transplant for SCID, so the T cells may come from the graft donor.

The rearrangement uses TRBV24-1 and TRBJ2-3; 9 positions match TRBD1. V trimming: 4 bases; J trimming: 5 bases; junction bases outside the gene matches: 15. The germline V gene has CDR1 KGHDR and CDR2 SFDVKD. CDR3 length: 18 amino acids. CDR3 sequence: CATSDRTGGGNRRDTQYF. The CDR3 DNA reads TGTGCCACCAGTGACCGAACAGGGGGCGGTAATAGACGAGATACGCAGTATTTT.

This rearrangement joins TRBV3-1 to TRBJ1-5; weak D call: TRBD1 (6 bases). Trimming took 1 base from V and 6 from J, leaving 13 bases between them. The CDR3 totals 15 residues. The germline V gene has CDR1 LGHDT and CDR2 YNNKEL (reference sequence). The CDR3, as DNA: TGTGCCAGCAGCCAAGGGTCAGGGGAAGGTCAGCCCCAGCATTTT. Its translation is CASSQGSGEGQPQHF.

This chain joins TRBV9 and TRBJ2-7, with D possibly being TRBD1 (6 bases). Trimming pared 3 bases from V and 3 bases from J, leaving 10 bases between. The CDR3 sequence is 13 residues long. Germline CDR1 SGDLS, CDR2 YYNGEE. The DNA of the CDR3 is TGTGCCAGCAGCGCAGGGGTTAACTACGAGCAGTACTTC. Protein: CASSAGVNYEQYF.

This clonotype was detected a few times. This chain joins TRBV24-1 and TRBJ2-2; D remains ambiguous. The CDR3 spans 14 residues. The V gene lost 6 bases and the J gene lost 2 bases, with 9 bases spanning the gap. Germline values: CDR1 KGHDR, CDR2 SFDVKD. DNA for the CDR3: TGTGCCACCAGTCGAGGTGGAAACACCGGGGAGCTGTTTTTT. The encoded protein is CATSRGGNTGELFF.

The chain combines TRBV7-2 with TRBJ2-2; the D gene is possibly TRBD1 (5 bases). V was trimmed by 1 base and J by 0 bases, leaving 9 bases between them. Germline lookup yields CDR1 SGHTA and CDR2 FQGNSA. CDR3 size: 16 residues. The CDR3 DNA follows: TGTGCCAGCAGCTTAGGGGGCCTCGCGAACACCGGGGAGCTGTTTTTT. This gives the protein CASSLGGLANTGELFF.

V and J are TRBV29-1 and TRBJ1-1; 8 nucleotides line up with TRBD1. There are 11 residues in the CDR3. The J segment lost 11 bases and the V segment lost 4 bases, leaving 6 bases of the junction unmatched. CDR1 and CDR2 (germline): SQVTM, ANQGSEA. CDR3 nucleotide sequence: TGCAGCGTTGGAGACAGGGGAGGCGCTTTCTTT. As protein: CSVGDRGGAFF.

Only a few counts were recorded for this clonotype. The chain employs TRBV4-3 and TRBJ2-2; 12 nucleotides align to TRBD2. V was pared by 1 base and J by 5 bases, with 2 bases of the junction left unmatched. CDR1 is LGHNA and CDR2 is YSLEER in the germline V gene. CDR3 length: 16 residues. In nucleotides, the CDR3 is TGCGCCAGCAGCCAAGGACTAGCGGGGGCTACCGGGGAGCTGTTTTTT. This codes for CASSQGLAGATGELFF.

This clonotype was observed at least ten times. The V call is TRBV12-3 or TRBV12-4, the J call TRBJ2-1, with 11 positions matching TRBD1. The V segment lost 6 bases and the J segment 8 bases; nucleotides outside the gene matches: 6. CDR3 length: 14 residues. The CDR3 loop is CASSGTGGPDEQFF. DNA of the CDR3: TGTGCCAGCAGCGGGACAGGGGGGCCGGATGAGCAGTTCTTC.

The chain joins TRBV12-3 or TRBV12-4 to TRBJ2-5, with TRBD1 matching over 8 bases. J gave up 4 bases and V 5 bases, and 18 bases lay outside the gene matches. CDR3 length: 18 residues. CDR3 in DNA: TGTGCCAGCAGTCTACCGGGGACAGGACCTCCCGCTCGAGAGACCCAGTACTTC. This encodes CASSLPGTGPPARETQYF.

Only a few counts were recorded for this clonotype. This chain connects TRBV24-1 to TRBJ1-1; D remains ambiguous. This CDR3 comprises 13 residues. Germline V gene lookup returns CDR1 KGHDR and CDR2 SFDVKD. V was cut by 4 bases and J by 3 bases, with 8 bases left in between. CDR3 amino acids: CATSDREDTEAFF. CDR3 in DNA: TGTGCCACCAGTGACCGGGAGGACACTGAAGCTTTCTTT.

This clonotype was detected a few times. The chain recombines TRBV11-2 with TRBJ2-1, with TRBD1 identical over 8 bases. After removal of 3 bases from V and 8 bases from J, the junction contained 6 bases not matched to a gene. The CDR3 extends over 14 amino acids. The germline V gene has CDR1 SGHAT and CDR2 FQNNGV. In nucleotides, the CDR3 is TGTGCCAGCAGCTTGGACAGGGCCAGGGATGAGCAGTTCTTC. Translating it yields CASSLDRARDEQFF.

The chain has TRBV20-1 and TRBJ2-7; tentative D call: TRBD1 (5 bases). Germline V lookup: CDR1 DFQATT, CDR2 SNEGSKA (reference sequence). CDR3 length: 14 residues. The germline V and J ends were trimmed by 3 bases and 5 bases, with 17 bases remaining between them. In nucleotides, the CDR3 is TGCAGTGCTAGTACAGGCCCAGCAAGGGACGAGCAGTACTTC. It yields the protein CSASTGPARDEQYF.

CDR3 amino acids: CAISVRTSHEQFF. The DNA of the CDR3 is TGTGCCATCAGTGTGCGGACTAGCCACGAGCAGTTCTTC. V usage is TRBV10-3 and J usage is TRBJ2-1; TRBD2 matches 8 bases. Per the germline V gene, CDR1 is ENHRY and CDR2 is SYGVKD. The ends lost 4 bases at V and 10 bases at J; junction bases unmatched: 6. CDR3 size: 13 residues.

The chain uses TRBV10-2 and TRBJ2-3, with 13 bases fitting TRBD2. V lost 6 bases to trimming and J lost 6 bases; unmatched junction nucleotides: 6. This CDR3 comprises 15 residues. Germline CDR1 WSHSY, CDR2 SAAADI. CDR3 loop: CASRKLAGGPDTQYF. The CDR3 DNA is TGCGCCAGCAGGAAACTAGCGGGGGGGCCGGATACGCAGTATTTT.

This chain connects TRBV24-1 to TRBJ2-2; tentative D call: TRBD1 (5 bases). The length of the CDR3 is 17 residues. V was trimmed by 0 bases and J by 0 bases, leaving 10 bases between them. The V gene's germline CDR1 is KGHDR and CDR2 SFDVKD. The DNA for the CDR3 is TGTGCCACCAGTGATTTGCAGGGCAGGGCGAACACCGGGGAGCTGTTTTTT. Amino acids: CATSDLQGRANTGELFF.

CDR3 amino acids: CASSQYRQGTYEQYF. CDR3 bases: TGCGCCAGCAGCCAATATAGACAGGGGACCTACGAGCAGTACTTC. This chain links TRBV4-3 with TRBJ2-7, with 8 nucleotides matching TRBD1. This CDR3 has 15 amino acids. Losses at the gene ends were 2 bases for V and 2 bases for J; bases not matched to a gene: 5. The germline V gene has CDR1 LGHNA and CDR2 YSLEER.

The chain uses TRBV10-1 and TRBJ2-7, with D possibly matching TRBD2 (6 bases). The CDR3 has 18 residues. Germline V gene sequence: CDR1 WNHNN, CDR2 SYGVQD (reference sequence). CDR3 in DNA: TGCGCCAGCAGTGATAGGGACCCAGGAGGGCAGACCAGGAGAAAGGGTAAGGTC. Translation: CASSDRDPGGQTRRKGKV.

This clonotype was counted a few times. The V and J genes are TRBV29-1 and TRBJ2-3, with a possible D match to TRBD2 (5 bases). Trimming cost V 4 bases and J 4 bases, with 12 bases left between them. The V gene's germline CDR1 is SQVTM and CDR2 ANQGSEA. The CDR3 has 13 residues. The CDR3 region has the DNA TGCAGCGTTGGGCCCCGGGGATCAGATACGCAGTATTTT. It is translated as CSVGPRGSDTQYF.

The chain uses TRBV20-1 and TRBJ2-4; D unclear. The germline V gene encodes CDR1 DFQATT and CDR2 SNEGSKA (reference sequence). V was shortened by 6 bases and J by 3 bases, with 12 bases between the two germline ends. This CDR3 contains 13 residues. In DNA form, the CDR3 reads TGCAGTGCGACCTCATGGGGCAAAAACATTCAGTACTTC. This sequence encodes CSATSWGKNIQYF.

The chain has TRBV5-1 and TRBJ2-3; 12 bases match TRBD2. Germline-derived CDR1 and CDR2 are SGHRS and YFSETQ. This CDR3 has 18 residues. V dropped 4 bases and J dropped 4; count of bases not matched to a gene: 13. Here the CDR3 DNA reads TGCGCCAGCAGCCTAGAACCTAGCGGGGGGGCGAGGGCAGATACGCAGTATTTT. Protein: CASSLEPSGGARADTQYF.

V usage is TRBV14 and J usage is TRBJ2-7; unclear D gene. Germline CDR1 SGHDN, CDR2 FVKESK. The CDR3 has 14 amino acids. Trimming removed 0 bases from V and 1 base from J, with 7 bases in between. Here the CDR3 reads CASSQEGPSYEQYF. CDR3 nucleotide sequence: TGTGCCAGCAGCCAAGAAGGGCCGTCCTACGAGCAGTACTTC.

The chain couples TRBV5-1 to TRBJ2-3; weak D call: TRBD2 (5 bases). Trimming stripped 0 bases from V and 6 bases from J, with 20 bases between. This CDR3 is 17 amino acids long. Looked up from germline, CDR1 is SGHRS and CDR2 is YFSETQ. The CDR3 protein is CASSLAGGKGRGDTQYF. The CDR3 DNA reads TGCGCCAGCAGCTTGGCTGGTGGGAAAGGCCGAGGGGATACGCAGTATTTT. The complete variable domain, with remaining parts taken from reference TRBV5-1 and TRBJ2-3, reads KAGVTQTPRYLIKTRGQQVTLSCSPISGHRSVSWYQQTPGQGLQFLFEYFSETQRNKGNFPGRFSGRQFSNSRSEMNVSTLELGDSALYLCASSLAGGKGRGDTQYFGPGTRLTVL.

This clonotype is a singleton in its sample. The V and J genes are TRBV27 and TRBJ2-7; D perhaps matches TRBD2 (6 bases). This CDR3 spans 16 amino acids. V was trimmed by 7 bases and J by 4 bases, leaving 23 bases between them. Per the germline V gene, CDR1 is MNHEY and CDR2 is SMNVEV (reference sequence). The CDR3 region has the DNA TGTGCCAGCAACCAAGGGACTCCGCTTTGGGGGTACGAGCAGTACTTC. Translation gives CASNQGTPLWGYEQYF.

This clonotype has more than one count but fewer than ten. J is TRBJ1-1 and V is TRBV21-1; the D call TRBD1 from the table was never checked on the DNA. TRBV21-1 is recorded as a pseudogene. There are 15 residues in the CDR3. Here the CDR3 reads CASSKRDRWCTEAFF. Here the CDR3 DNA reads TGTGCCAGCAGCAAGCGGGACAGGTGGTGCACTGAAGCTTTCTTT.

This clonotype occurred a few times. CDR3 coding DNA: TGCAGCGTTGAGCAGGGTGGGGCCGGGGCTTTCTTT. Translating it yields CSVEQGGAGAFF. The rearrangement links TRBV29-1 to TRBJ1-1, with TRBD1 as a possible D gene (5 bases). CDR3 length equals 12 residues. Germline V gene lookup returns CDR1 SQVTM and CDR2 ANQGSEA. V shed 3 bases and J shed 11 bases, with 16 bases lying between them.

The chain links TRBV6-1 to TRBJ1-2, with no clear D. Trimming stripped 2 bases from V and 0 bases from J, with 7 bases between. Per germline, CDR1 MNHNS and CDR2 SASEGT. The CDR3 spans 14 residues. This CDR3 is CASSEPRTNYGYTF. For the CDR3, the DNA is TGTGCCAGCAGTGAACCGAGAACTAACTATGGCTACACCTTC.

This clonotype was seen a few times. The chain uses TRBV27 and TRBJ1-5, with D unresolved. The CDR3 spans 15 residues. With 9 bases removed from V and 0 bases from J, the gap between germline ends came to 15 bases. The germline V gene encodes CDR1 MNHEY and CDR2 SMNVEV (reference sequence). The CDR3 DNA sequence: TGTGCCAGTTCCCAGGTTGGCTATAGCAATCAGCCCCAGCATTTT. Amino acids: CASSQVGYSNQPQHF.